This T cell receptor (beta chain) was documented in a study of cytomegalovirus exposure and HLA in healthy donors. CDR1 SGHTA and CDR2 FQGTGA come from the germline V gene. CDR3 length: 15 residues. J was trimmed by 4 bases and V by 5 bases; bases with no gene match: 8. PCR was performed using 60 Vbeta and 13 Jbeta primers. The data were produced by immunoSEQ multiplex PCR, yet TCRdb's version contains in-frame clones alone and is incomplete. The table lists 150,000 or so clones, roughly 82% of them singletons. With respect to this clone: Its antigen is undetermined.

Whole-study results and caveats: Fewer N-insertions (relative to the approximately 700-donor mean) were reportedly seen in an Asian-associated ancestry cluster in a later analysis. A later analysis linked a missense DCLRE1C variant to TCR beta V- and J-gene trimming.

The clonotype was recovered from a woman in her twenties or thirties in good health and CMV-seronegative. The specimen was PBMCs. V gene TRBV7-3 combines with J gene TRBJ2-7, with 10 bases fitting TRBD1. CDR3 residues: CASSTTPGQGYEQYF. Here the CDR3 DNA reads TGTGCCAGCAGCACAACCCCGGGACAGGGGTACGAGCAGTACTTC.